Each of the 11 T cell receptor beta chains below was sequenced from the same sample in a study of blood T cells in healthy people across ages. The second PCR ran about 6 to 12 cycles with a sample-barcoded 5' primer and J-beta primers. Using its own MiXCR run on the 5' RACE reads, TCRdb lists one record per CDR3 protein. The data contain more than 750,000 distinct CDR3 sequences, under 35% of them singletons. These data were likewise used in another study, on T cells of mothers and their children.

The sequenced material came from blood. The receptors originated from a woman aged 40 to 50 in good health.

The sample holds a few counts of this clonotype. The CDR3 coding sequence is TGTGCCAGCAGTTTGGGAACTCTGCCGACCTATGGCTACACCTTC. Residues: CASSLGTLPTYGYTF. The chain carries TRBV12-3 or TRBV12-4 and TRBJ1-2; no firm D call. V lost 3 bases and J 4 bases, leaving 15 bases between the germline ends. The CDR3 has 15 amino acids.

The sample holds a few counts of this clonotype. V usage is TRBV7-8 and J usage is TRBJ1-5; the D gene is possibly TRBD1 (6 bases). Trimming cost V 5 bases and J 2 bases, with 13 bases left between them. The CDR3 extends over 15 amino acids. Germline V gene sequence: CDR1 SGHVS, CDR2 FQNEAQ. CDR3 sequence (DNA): TGTGCCAGCAGCCAAGGGGGATTCGGCAATCAGCCCCAGCATTTT. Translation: CASSQGGFGNQPQHF.

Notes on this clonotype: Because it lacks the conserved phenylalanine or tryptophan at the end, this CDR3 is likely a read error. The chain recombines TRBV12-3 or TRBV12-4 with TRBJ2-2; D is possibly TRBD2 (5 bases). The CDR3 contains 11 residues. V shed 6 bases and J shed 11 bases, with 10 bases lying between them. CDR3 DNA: TGTGCCAGCAGACTAGGCTTAGAGCTGTTTGTT. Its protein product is CASRLGLELFV.

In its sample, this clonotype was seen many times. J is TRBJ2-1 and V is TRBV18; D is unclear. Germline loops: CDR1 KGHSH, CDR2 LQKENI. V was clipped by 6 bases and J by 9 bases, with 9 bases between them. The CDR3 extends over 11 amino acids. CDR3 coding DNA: TGTGCCAGCTCGCCCCGTGGTGAGCAGTTCTTC. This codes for CASSPRGEQFF.

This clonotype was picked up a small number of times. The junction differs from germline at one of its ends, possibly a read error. CDR3 region: CASSPRGPRAKNIQYF. CDR3 bases: TGTGCCAGCAGCCCGAGGGGACCCCGGGCCAAAAACATCCAGTACTTC. The chain combines TRBV11-2 with TRBJ2-4, with D possibly being TRBD1 or TRBD2 (5 bases each). Germline CDR1 reads SGHAT; CDR2 reads FQNNGV. The CDR3 consists of 16 residues.

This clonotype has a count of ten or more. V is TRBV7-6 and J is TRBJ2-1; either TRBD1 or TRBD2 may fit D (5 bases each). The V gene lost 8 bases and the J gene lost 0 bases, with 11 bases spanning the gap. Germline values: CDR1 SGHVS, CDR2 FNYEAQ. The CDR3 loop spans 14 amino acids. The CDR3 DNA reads TGTGCCAGCGGATCAGGGAGCTCCTACAATGAGCAGTTCTTC. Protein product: CASGSGSSYNEQFF.

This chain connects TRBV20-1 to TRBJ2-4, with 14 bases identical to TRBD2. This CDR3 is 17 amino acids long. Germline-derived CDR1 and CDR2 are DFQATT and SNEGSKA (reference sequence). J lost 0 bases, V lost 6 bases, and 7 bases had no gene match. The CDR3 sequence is CSAPGLAGDLAKNIQYF. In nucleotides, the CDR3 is TGCAGTGCCCCGGGACTAGCGGGGGACCTAGCCAAAAACATTCAGTACTTC.

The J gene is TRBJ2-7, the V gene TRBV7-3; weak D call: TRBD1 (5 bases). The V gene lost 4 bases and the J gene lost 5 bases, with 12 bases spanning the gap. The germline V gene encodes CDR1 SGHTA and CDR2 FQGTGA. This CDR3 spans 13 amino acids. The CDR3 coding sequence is TGTGCCAGCAGCTCCCAGGGTTCCGACGAGCAGTACTTC. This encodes CASSSQGSDEQYF.

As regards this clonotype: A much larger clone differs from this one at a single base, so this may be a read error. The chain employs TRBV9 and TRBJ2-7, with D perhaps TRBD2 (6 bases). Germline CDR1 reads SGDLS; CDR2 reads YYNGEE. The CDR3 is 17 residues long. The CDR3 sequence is CACSVDELGLITYEQYF. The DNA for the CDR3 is TGTGCCTGCAGCGTAGACGAATTGGGACTGATAACCTACGAGCAGTACTTC. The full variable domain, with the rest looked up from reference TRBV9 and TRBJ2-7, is DSGVTQTPKHLITATGQRVTLRCSPRSGDLSVYWYQQSLDQGLQFLIQYYNGEERAKGNILERFSAQQFPDLHSELNLSSLELGDSALYFCACSVDELGLITYEQYFGPGTRLTVT.

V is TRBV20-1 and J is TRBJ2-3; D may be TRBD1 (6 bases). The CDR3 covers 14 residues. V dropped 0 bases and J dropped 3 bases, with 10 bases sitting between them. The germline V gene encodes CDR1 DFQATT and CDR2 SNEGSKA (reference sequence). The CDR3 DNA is TGCAGTGCTAGAGAAGCTACAGGGACAGATACGCAGTATTTT. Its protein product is CSAREATGTDTQYF.

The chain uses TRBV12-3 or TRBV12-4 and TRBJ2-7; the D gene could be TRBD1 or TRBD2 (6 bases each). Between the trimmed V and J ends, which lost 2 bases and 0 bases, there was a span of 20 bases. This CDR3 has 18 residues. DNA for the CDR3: TGTGCCAGCAGTTTAAGCGTAGGGGGGTCCCGAAGCTCCTACGAGCAGTACTTC. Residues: CASSLSVGGSRSSYEQYF.